This T cell receptor (beta chain) was obtained from a study of Ad26.COV2.S vaccination and SARS-CoV-2 variants. For the study at large: Each vaccinee took Ad26.COV2.S intramuscularly, once or twice 56 days apart. Overall study results and limits: TCR breadth and depth estimates may have understated total T cell responses. Vaccine and placebo groups showed comparable non-spike TCR breadth.

Described treatment: about 20 received Ad26.COV2.S at low or high dose, single or two shots; roughly five received placebo; per-sample allocation not given. Samples came from day 63 after the first vaccine or placebo injection. Vaccine was an Ad26 vector expressing Wuhan-strain SARS-CoV-2 spike. This CDR3 is built from 14 residues. In germline, CDR1 is SGHRS, CDR2 YFSETQ. With 4 bases removed from V and 6 bases from J, the gap between germline ends came to 16 bases. Data came from immunoSEQ multiplex PCR; TCRdb stores just in-frame clones and leaves some out. In the table there are approximately 300,000 clones, 86% of which are singletons. For this clone: Its antigen is unidentified.

This chain connects TRBV5-1 to TRBJ1-2; D is uncertain. Here the sequenced sample was peripheral blood, taken in a trial of Ad26.COV2.S vaccine versus placebo. The receptor's source is a person between 18 and 65 years old who received the Ad26.COV2.S COVID-19 vaccine or a placebo. The CDR3 loop reads CASSPSRANNGYTF. CDR3 DNA sequence: TGCGCCAGCAGCCCCTCCCGGGCCAATAATGGCTACACCTTC. The complete variable domain, with remaining parts taken from reference TRBV5-1 and TRBJ1-2, reads KAGVTQTPRYLIKTRGQQVTLSCSPISGHRSVSWYQQTPGQGLQFLFEYFSETQRNKGNFPGRFSGRQFSNSRSEMNVSTLELGDSALYLCASSPSRANNGYTFGSGTRLTVV.